The rows below give T cell receptor beta chains drawn from one sample of a study of blood T cells in healthy people across ages. TCRdb recomputed calls from the 5' RACE reads with MiXCR, one row per CDR3 protein. The sample records 800,000 to 1,300,000 distinct CDR3 sequences, about 23% being singletons. These same records also appear under a second study, on T cells of mothers and their children.

The sample was blood. The receptor source for this set is a girl aged 2 to 10 in good health. Each CDR3 is given with its conserved first and last residue. The D gene is left open where the match is weak. Clone size, where shown, is once, few, many, or a class for clones that have expanded.

D	length	size	V	J	CDR3	DNA
TRBD1	13	few	TRBV9	TRBJ1-1	CASSSDREPEAFF	TGTGCCAGCAGCTCCGACAGGGAGCCTGAAGCTTTCTTT
TRBD2	15	.	TRBV6-2/TRBV6-3	TRBJ2-5	CASSYSSGGAKTQYF	TGTGCCAGCAGTTACTCCAGCGGGGGGGCCAAGACCCAGTACTTC
TRBD2	15	.	TRBV12-3/TRBV12-4	TRBJ2-7	CASSASGSGSYEQYF	TGTGCCAGCAGTGCCAGCGGGAGTGGATCCTACGAGCAGTACTTC
.	14	.	TRBV15	TRBJ1-1	CATSRAGDGTEAFF	TGTGCCACCAGCAGAGCAGGGGACGGTACTGAAGCTTTCTTT
TRBD1	20	.	TRBV6-2/TRBV6-3	TRBJ1-1	CASSYPGVDREAGMNTEAFF	TGTGCCAGCAGTTACCCGGGGGTGGACAGGGAAGCTGGCATGAACACTGAAGCTTTCTTT
.	17	.	TRBV7-9	TRBJ1-4	CASSPLPPGHNNEKLFF	TGTGCCAGCAGCCCTTTACCCCCGGGACATAATAATGAAAAACTGTTTTTT
.	13	.	TRBV29-1	TRBJ2-7	CSVGALASYEQYF	TGCAGCGTTGGGGCCTTAGCCTCCTACGAGCAGTACTTC
.	12	.	TRBV5-6	TRBJ1-1	CASHATGGEAFF	TGTGCCAGCCACGCTACCGGCGGTGAAGCTTTCTTT
.	15	many	TRBV4-3	TRBJ2-7	CASSQDVAGLREQYF	TGCGCCAGCAGCCAAGACGTGGCAGGTCTACGCGAGCAGTACTTC
.	12	.	TRBV20-1	TRBJ2-7	CSASADSYEQYF	TGCAGTGCTAGTGCAGACTCCTACGAGCAGTACTTC
.	14	few	TRBV12-3/TRBV12-4	TRBJ2-7	CASTLDASNYEQYF	TGTGCCAGCACCCTGGACGCCTCTAACTACGAGCAGTACTTC
.	12	.	TRBV12-3/TRBV12-4	TRBJ1-4	CASRVDNEKLFF	TGTGCCAGTCGGGTGGACAATGAAAAACTGTTTTTT
.	15	.	TRBV7-8	TRBJ2-5	CASSLPGQRQETQYF	TGTGCCAGCAGCCTGCCGGGACAACGACAAGAGACCCAGTACTTC
.	16	.	TRBV29-1	TRBJ2-7	CSVEQRSGGNTYEQYF	TGCAGCGTTGAGCAACGGTCAGGGGGGAATACCTACGAGCAGTACTTC
TRBD1	14	few	TRBV5-1	TRBJ2-5	CASSLEGTGGTQYF	TGCGCCAGCAGCTTGGAAGGGACAGGGGGGACCCAGTACTTC
.	13	.	TRBV12-3/TRBV12-4	TRBJ1-2	CASSLKGSGGYTF	TGTGCCAGCAGTTTGAAGGGGTCCGGTGGCTACACCTTC
.	11	few	TRBV5-5	TRBJ2-5	CASSIVETQYF	TGTGCCAGCAGCATAGTGGAGACCCAGTACTTC
.	13	few	TRBV28	TRBJ2-5	CASIKGGLETQYF	TGTGCCAGCATAAAAGGCGGTTTAGAGACCCAGTACTTC
.	13	.	TRBV29-1	TRBJ1-5	CSVQGEAGQPQHF	TGCAGCGTTCAGGGAGAGGCAGGTCAGCCCCAGCATTTT
.	16	.	TRBV7-2	TRBJ1-2	CASTLQGAMANYGYTF	TGTGCCAGCACCCTACAGGGAGCTATGGCTAACTATGGCTACACCTTC
.	15	few	TRBV20-1	TRBJ1-5	CSAREMGPPNQPQHF	TGCAGTGCTAGAGAAATGGGGCCACCGAATCAGCCCCAGCATTTT
.	12	.	TRBV9	TRBJ2-5	CASSTVEETQYF	TGTGCCAGCAGCACTGTTGAAGAGACCCAGTACTTC
.	13	.	TRBV6-6	TRBJ2-7	CASTNPGGRGQYF	TGTGCCAGCACCAACCCCGGTGGCCGCGGGCAGTACTTC
.	16	few	TRBV7-9	TRBJ2-1	CASSSHEFAPYNEQFF	TGTGCCAGCAGCTCCCATGAGTTCGCCCCGTACAATGAGCAGTTCTTC
TRBD2	16	.	TRBV20-1	TRBJ2-1	CSARDIGGRATNEQFF	TGCAGTGCTAGAGATATCGGCGGGAGGGCCACCAATGAGCAGTTCTTC
.	14	few	TRBV3-1	TRBJ1-2	CASSQATGRGGYTF	TGTGCCAGCAGCCAAGCGACAGGCCGAGGCGGCTACACCTTC
.	16	.	TRBV20-1	TRBJ2-1	CSATSSSGDSYNEQFF	TGCAGTGCTACTTCCAGCTCCGGGGACTCCTACAATGAGCAGTTCTTC
.	13	few	TRBV4-1	TRBJ2-1	CASSQELDREQFF	TGCGCCAGCAGCCAAGAGCTGGATCGTGAGCAGTTCTTC
.	14	.	TRBV4-3	TRBJ2-2	CASSQGATSGELFF	TGCGCCAGCAGCCAAGGGGCGACCAGCGGGGAGCTGTTTTTT